This TCR beta chain was captured in a study of response to subunit inactivated influenza vaccine. Notes on the study in general: Every seasonal influenza vaccination brings in few new T cells, the authors suggested.

This clonotype was observed a few times. Antigen: not known. Germline values: CDR1 DFQATT, CDR2 SNEGSKA (reference sequence). V was trimmed by 0 bases and J by 0 bases, leaving 11 bases between them. This CDR3 is built from 15 residues. TCRdb recomputed calls from the RT-PCR reads with MiXCR, one row per CDR3 protein. The sample consists of some 520,000 distinct CDR3 sequences, about 15% of them appearing once. The receptor comes from a man aged 50 to 69 who received an inactivated influenza vaccine. The chain uses TRBV20-1 and TRBJ1-2, with D maybe TRBD1 (6 bases). Sequencing used CD4+ T cells sorted from PBMCs, obtained 23 to 25 months after vaccination. In DNA, the CDR3 is TGCAGTGCTAGAGATTCGGGGGCCGCTAACTATGGCTACACCTTC. This translates into CSARDSGAANYGYTF.